Below, one T cell receptor (beta chain) is given with its context. The ends were cut back, 2 bases at V and 1 base at J, with 9 bases in the middle. Germline V gives CDR1 SGHDT, CDR2 YYEEEE. The CDR3 has 14 residues. This sample stems from a study of T cells in Graves' hyperthyroidism and ophthalmopathy. The CDR3 regions of TCR beta were amplified from RNA transcripts. Researchers ran a first-round RT-PCR on the TCR CDR3 using the HTBI primer set. TCRdb independently ran MiXCR on the multiplex PCR reads; one entry per CDR3 protein. The repertoire holds roughly 500,000 distinct CDR3 sequences, with about 46% as singletons.

The sample consisted of peripheral blood or thyroid tissue (not recorded which). This chain uses TRBV5-6 with TRBJ1-1; no definite D call. The origin of this receptor is an adult woman with Graves' disease, either hyperthyroidism or ophthalmopathy (not recorded which). The CDR3 sequence is CASSLYGGNTEAFF. The DNA of the CDR3 is TGTGCCAGCAGCTTATACGGCGGGAACACTGAAGCTTTCTTT.